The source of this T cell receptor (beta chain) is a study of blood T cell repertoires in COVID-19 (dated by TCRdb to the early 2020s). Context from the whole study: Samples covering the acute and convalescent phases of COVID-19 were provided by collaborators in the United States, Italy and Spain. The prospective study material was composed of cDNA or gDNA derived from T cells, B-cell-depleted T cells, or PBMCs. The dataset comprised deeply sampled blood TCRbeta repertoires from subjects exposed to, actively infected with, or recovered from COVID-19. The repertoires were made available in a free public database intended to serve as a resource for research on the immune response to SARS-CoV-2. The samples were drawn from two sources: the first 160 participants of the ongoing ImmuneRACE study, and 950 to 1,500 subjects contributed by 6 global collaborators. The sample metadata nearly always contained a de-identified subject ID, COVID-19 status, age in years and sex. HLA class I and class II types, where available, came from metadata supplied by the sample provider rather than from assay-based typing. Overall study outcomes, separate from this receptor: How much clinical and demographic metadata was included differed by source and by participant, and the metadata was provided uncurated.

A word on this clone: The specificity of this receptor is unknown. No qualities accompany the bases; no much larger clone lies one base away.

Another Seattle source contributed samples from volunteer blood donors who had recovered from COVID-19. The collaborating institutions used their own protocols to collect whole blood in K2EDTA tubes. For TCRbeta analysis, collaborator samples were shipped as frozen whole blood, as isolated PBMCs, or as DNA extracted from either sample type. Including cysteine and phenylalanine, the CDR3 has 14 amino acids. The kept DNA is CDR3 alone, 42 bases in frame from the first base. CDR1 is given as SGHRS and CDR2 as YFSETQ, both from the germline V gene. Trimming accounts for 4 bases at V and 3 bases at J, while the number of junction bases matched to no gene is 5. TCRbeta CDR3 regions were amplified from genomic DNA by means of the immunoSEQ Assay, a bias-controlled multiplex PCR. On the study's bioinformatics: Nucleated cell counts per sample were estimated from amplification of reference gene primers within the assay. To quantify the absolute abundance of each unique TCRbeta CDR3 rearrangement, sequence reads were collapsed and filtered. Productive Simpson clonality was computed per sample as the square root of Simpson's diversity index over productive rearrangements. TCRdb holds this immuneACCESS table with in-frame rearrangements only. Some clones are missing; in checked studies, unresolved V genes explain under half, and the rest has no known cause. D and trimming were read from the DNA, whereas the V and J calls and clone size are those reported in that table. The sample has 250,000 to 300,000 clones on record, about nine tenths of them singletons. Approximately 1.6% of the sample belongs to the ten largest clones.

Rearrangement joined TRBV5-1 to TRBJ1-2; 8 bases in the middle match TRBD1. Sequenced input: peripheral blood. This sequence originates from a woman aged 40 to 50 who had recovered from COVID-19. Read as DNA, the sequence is TGCGCCAGCAGCAGCTCAGGGGGCTACTATGGCTACACCTTC. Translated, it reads CASSSSGGYYGYTF.